The clone carrying this T cell receptor beta chain was detected only a few times. What it binds is not known. The read gets to within 3 residues of the CDR3 end, and the germline J gene fills in the rest. This CDR3 comprises 15 residues. V was pared by 4 bases and J by 1 base, with 14 bases between. Per germline, CDR1 SGHDT and CDR2 YYEEEE. Generated by immunoSEQ multiplex PCR, the TCRdb table keeps only in-frame clones and is missing some. The data show more than 25,000 clones, with none appearing a single time. These data originate in a study of T cell clonality in common variable immunodeficiency. Findings of the study overall: In common variable immunodeficiency, TCR beta chains reportedly carried fewer deletions and N-nucleotide insertions. Compared with healthy controls, CVID subjects showed increased TCRbeta clonality, mostly in about a third. CVID subjects shared fewer TCRbeta clones than healthy controls did.

Most patients and controls had Caucasian heritage. Donors gave roughly 4.5 to 9 ml heparinized peripheral whole blood. The rearrangement uses TRBV5-6 and TRBJ2-5; D not certain. The receptor was isolated from a human donor with common variable immunodeficiency. Input material: peripheral blood mononuclear cells. CDR3 loop: CASSPPTRLQETQYF. The sequenced CDR3 bases are TGTGCCAGCAGCCCCCCAACGCGTCTCCAAGAGACC.